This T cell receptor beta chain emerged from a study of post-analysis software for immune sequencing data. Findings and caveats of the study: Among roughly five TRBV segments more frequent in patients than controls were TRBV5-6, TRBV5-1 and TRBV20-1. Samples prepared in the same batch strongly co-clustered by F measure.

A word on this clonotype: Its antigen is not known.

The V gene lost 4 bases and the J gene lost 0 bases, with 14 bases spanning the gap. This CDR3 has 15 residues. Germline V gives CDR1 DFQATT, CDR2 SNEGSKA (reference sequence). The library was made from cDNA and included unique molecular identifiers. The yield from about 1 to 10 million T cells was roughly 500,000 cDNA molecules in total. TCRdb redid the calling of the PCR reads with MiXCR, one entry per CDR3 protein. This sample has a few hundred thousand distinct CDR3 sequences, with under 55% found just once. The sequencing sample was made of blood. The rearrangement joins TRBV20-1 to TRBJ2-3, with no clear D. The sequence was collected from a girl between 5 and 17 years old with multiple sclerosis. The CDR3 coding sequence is TGCAGTGCTATAAATGTCGATTCGAGCACAGATACGCAGTATTTT. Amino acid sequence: CSAINVDSSTDTQYF.